This is a list of T cell receptor beta chains from one sample in a study of T cell repertoires in cytomegalovirus infection. In TCRdb, the reads were re-called with MiXCR into one record per CDR3 protein. The sample shows almost 550,000 distinct CDR3 sequences, about 15% of them seen only once. The source material was CD8+ T cells from PBMCs. The receptors were gathered from a human donor in good health (CMV status not recorded). Some clones in this sample may be carry-over from other donors' samples. The CDR3 runs from the conserved cysteine through the conserved F or W. D genes are given only for firm matches. Only part of the rows carry a size: once, few, many, or a class if the clone is expanded.

v_gene,abundance,d_gene,j_gene,CDR3aa,CDR3nt
TRBV7-9,many,TRBD1,TRBJ1-4,CASSLDYRGKDEKLFF,TGTGCCAGCAGCTTGGACTACAGGGGGAAGGATGAAAAACTGTTTTTT
TRBV6-6,.,.,TRBJ1-3,CASSYSLSTLGGNTIYF,TGTGCCAGCAGTTACTCCTTGAGCACTCTGGGCGGAAACACCATATATTTT
TRBV18,.,.,TRBJ2-2,CASSPGGFAEITGELFF,TGTGCCAGCTCACCAGGAGGGTTTGCGGAAATCACCGGGGAGCTGTTTTTT
TRBV7-9,many,.,TRBJ2-7,CASSPAAWEQYF,TGTGCCAGCAGCCCCGCCGCCTGGGAGCAGTACTTC
TRBV4-1,many,.,TRBJ2-7,CASSQVSSPSYEQYF,TGCGCCAGCAGCCAAGTTTCTAGCCCTTCCTACGAGCAGTACTTC
TRBV4-1,few,TRBD1,TRBJ2-2,CASSQEGQGGTGELFF,TGCGCCAGCAGCCAGGAGGGACAGGGCGGCACCGGGGAGCTGTTTTTT
TRBV4-1,many,TRBD2,TRBJ2-2,CASSRRMTSGGQGNTGELFF,TGCGCCAGCAGCCGAAGGATGACTAGCGGGGGACAAGGGAACACCGGGGAGCTGTTTTTT
TRBV7-8,many,TRBD2,TRBJ2-3,CASSLGPGGTDTQYF,TGTGCCAGCAGCTTAGGGCCGGGAGGGACAGATACGCAGTATTTT
TRBV28,few,.,TRBJ2-5,CASSPGQGGRETQYF,TGTGCCAGCAGTCCTGGACAGGGAGGGAGGGAGACCCAGTACTTC
TRBV20-1,.,TRBD1,TRBJ1-5,CSARSRQGGNQPQHF,TGCAGTGCTAGATCCCGACAGGGTGGAAATCAGCCCCAGCATTTT
TRBV27,.,TRBD1,TRBJ1-2,CASSRWTGGEAVGYTF,TGTGCCAGCAGTCGGTGGACAGGGGGCGAAGCTGTTGGCTACACCTTC
TRBV7-8,many,.,TRBJ1-1,CASSFRGAGTEAFF,TGTGCCAGCAGCTTCCGGGGGGCCGGCACTGAAGCTTTCTTT
TRBV30,few,.,TRBJ2-1,CAWSEARYEQFF,TGTGCCTGGAGTGAGGCTAGATATGAGCAGTTCTTC
TRBV9,.,.,TRBJ1-5,CASSVEAGGNQPQHF,TGTGCCAGCAGCGTAGAAGCAGGGGGCAATCAGCCCCAGCATTTT
TRBV20-1,.,.,TRBJ2-3,CSATIPGTTLTDTQYF,TGCAGTGCTACTATCCCCGGGACGACACTCACAGATACGCAGTATTTT
TRBV4-2,few,.,TRBJ1-2,CASSQNLGTGYTF,.
TRBV7-9,many,.,TRBJ2-2,CASSHPTGANTGELFF,TGTGCCAGCAGCCACCCGACAGGAGCGAACACCGGGGAGCTGTTTTTT